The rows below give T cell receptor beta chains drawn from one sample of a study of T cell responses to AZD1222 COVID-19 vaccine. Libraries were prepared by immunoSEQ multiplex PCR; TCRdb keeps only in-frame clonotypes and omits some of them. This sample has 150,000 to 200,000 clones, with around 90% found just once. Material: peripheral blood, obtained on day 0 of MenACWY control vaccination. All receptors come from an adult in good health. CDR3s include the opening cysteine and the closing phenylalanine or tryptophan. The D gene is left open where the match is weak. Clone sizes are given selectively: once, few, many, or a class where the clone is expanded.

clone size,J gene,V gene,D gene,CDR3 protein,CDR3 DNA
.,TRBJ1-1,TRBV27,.,CASSLSRFNTEAFF,TGTGCCAGCAGTTTATCTCGGTTTAACACTGAAGCTTTCTTT
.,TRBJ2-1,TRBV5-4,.,CASSFPLGYGNNEQFF,TGTGCCAGCAGCTTCCCGTTAGGGTACGGAAACAATGAGCAGTTCTTC
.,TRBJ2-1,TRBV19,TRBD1,CASSLRTGVSNNEQFF,TGTGCCAGTAGTCTCAGGACAGGGGTCAGCAACAATGAGCAGTTCTTC
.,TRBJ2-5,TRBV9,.,CASSVGYKLSETQYF,TGTGCCAGCAGCGTAGGGTATAAGCTGTCGGAGACCCAGTACTTC
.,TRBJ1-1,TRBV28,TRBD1,CASSIPGTENTEAFF,TGTGCCAGCAGTATACCCGGGACAGAAAACACTGAAGCTTTCTTT
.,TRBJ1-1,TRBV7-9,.,CASSLVLPNTEAFF,TGTGCCAGCAGCTTAGTTTTGCCGAACACTGAAGCTTTCTTT
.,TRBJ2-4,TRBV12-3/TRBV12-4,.,CASNELNQNIQYF,TGTGCCAGCAATGAATTGAACCAAAACATTCAGTACTTC
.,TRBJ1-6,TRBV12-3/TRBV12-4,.,CASSFGTSPLHF,TGTGCCAGCAGTTTTGGAACGTCACCCCTCCACTTT
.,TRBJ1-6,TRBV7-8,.,CASSLDTGGNSPLHF,TGTGCCAGCAGCTTAGATACTGGGGGGAATTCACCCCTCCACTTT
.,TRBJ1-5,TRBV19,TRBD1,CASRSGQVIYQPQHF,TGTGCCAGTAGGTCCGGACAGGTTATCTATCAGCCCCAGCATTTT
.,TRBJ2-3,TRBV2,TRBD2,CASSDFLAGVTDTQYF,TGTGCCAGCAGTGACTTTCTAGCGGGAGTTACAGATACGCAGTATTTT
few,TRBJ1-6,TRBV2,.,CAGSRGGSPLHF,TGTGCCGGGAGTAGGGGTGGGTCACCCCTCCACTTT
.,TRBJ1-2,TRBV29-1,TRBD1,CSVENRGYGYTF,TGCAGCGTTGAAAACAGGGGGTATGGCTACACCTTC
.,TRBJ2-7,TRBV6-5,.,CASSYVQAGAEQYF,TGTGCCAGCAGTTACGTTCAGGCGGGGGCCGAGCAGTACTTC
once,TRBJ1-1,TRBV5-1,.,CASSPLPTGSEAFF,TGCGCCAGCAGCCCGCTACCGACAGGTTCTGAAGCTTTCTTT
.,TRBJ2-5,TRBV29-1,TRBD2,CSVLAGEETQYF,TGCAGCGTTCTAGCGGGGGAAGAGACCCAGTACTTC
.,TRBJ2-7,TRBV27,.,CASSEGGGPSSYEQYF,TGTGCCAGTTCGGAGGGGGGGGGTCCAAGCTCCTACGAGCAGTACTTC
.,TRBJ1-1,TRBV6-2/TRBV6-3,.,CASSSFGGNTEAFF,TGTGCCAGCAGTTCGTTCGGCGGAAACACTGAAGCTTTCTTT
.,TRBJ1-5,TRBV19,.,CASSLPGSGQPQHF,TGTGCCAGTAGTCTACCCGGGTCAGGCCAGCCCCAGCATTTT
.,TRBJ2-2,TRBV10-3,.,CAILNTGELFF,TGTGCCATCCTCAACACCGGGGAGCTGTTTTTT
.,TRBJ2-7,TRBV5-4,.,CASSSGYEQYF,TGTGCCAGCAGCTCAGGGTACGAGCAGTACTTC
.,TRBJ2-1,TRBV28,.,CASSSRSNDQFF,TGTGCCAGCAGTTCCCGAAGTAATGATCAGTTCTTC
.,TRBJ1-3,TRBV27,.,CASSLAPSYGNTIYF,TGTGCCAGCAGTTTAGCACCTTCGTATGGAAACACCATATATTTT
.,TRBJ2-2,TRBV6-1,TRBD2,CASSERLAGGSNTGELFF,TGTGCCAGCAGTGAACGACTAGCGGGAGGTTCGAACACCGGGGAGCTGTTTTTT
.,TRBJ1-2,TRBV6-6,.,CASSYSGSYGYTF,TGTGCCAGCAGTTACTCGGGATCCTATGGCTACACCTTC
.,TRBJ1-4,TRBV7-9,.,CASSPPTKGGEKLFF,TGTGCCAGCAGCCCCCCCACGAAGGGGGGTGAAAAACTGTTTTTT
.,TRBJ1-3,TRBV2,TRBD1,CASTADRSGNTIYF,TGTGCCAGCACCGCGGACAGGTCTGGAAACACCATATATTTT
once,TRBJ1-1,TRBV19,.,CASGPLGEGGNTEAFF,TGTGCCAGTGGCCCGCTCGGTGAAGGGGGTAACACTGAAGCTTTCTTT
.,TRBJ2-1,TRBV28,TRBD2,CASSLRSGTGEQFF,TGTGCCAGCAGTTTAAGGAGCGGGACTGGGGAGCAGTTCTTC
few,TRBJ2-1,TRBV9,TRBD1,CASSFGTAYNEQFF,TGTGCCAGCAGCTTCGGGACAGCTTACAATGAGCAGTTCTTC
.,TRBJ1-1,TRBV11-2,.,CASSGGLTVDTEAFF,TGTGCCAGCAGCGGGGGACTTACGGTGGACACTGAAGCTTTCTTT
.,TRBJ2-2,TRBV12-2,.,CASRLALAGVTGELFF,TGTGCAAGTCGCTTAGCCCTAGCGGGAGTCACCGGGGAGCTGTTTTTT
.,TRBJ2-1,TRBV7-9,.,CASSLAAGEQFF,TGTGCCAGCAGCTTAGCGGCGGGGGAGCAGTTCTTC
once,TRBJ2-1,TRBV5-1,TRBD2,CASSLSSGQNNEQFF,TGCGCCAGCAGCTTGTCTAGCGGGCAAAACAATGAGCAGTTCTTC
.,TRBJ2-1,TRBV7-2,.,CASSPRTEVYNEQFF,TGTGCCAGCAGCCCCCGGACCGAAGTCTACAATGAGCAGTTCTTC
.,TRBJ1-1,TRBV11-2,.,CASRGRPNEAFF,TGTGCCAGCAGAGGCCGGCCGAATGAAGCTTTCTTT
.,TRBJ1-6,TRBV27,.,CASRISLHF,TGTGCCAGCAGGATCTCCCTCCACTTT
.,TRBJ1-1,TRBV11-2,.,CASSFDRSPNTEAFF,TGTGCCAGCAGCTTCGACAGGAGTCCGAACACTGAAGCTTTCTTT
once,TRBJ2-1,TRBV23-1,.,CASSLEYNEQFF,TGCGCCAGCAGCTTAGAGTACAATGAGCAGTTCTTC
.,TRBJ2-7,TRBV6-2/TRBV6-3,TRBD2,CASSWTSGPYEQYF,TGTGCCAGCAGCTGGACTAGCGGCCCATACGAGCAGTACTTC
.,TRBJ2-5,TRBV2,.,CASMPEHLRALGETQYF,TGTGCCAGCATGCCGGAACACCTCAGGGCCCTGGGAGAGACCCAGTACTTC
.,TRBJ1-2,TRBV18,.,CASSPSGYGYTF,TGTGCCAGCTCACCCTCAGGGTACGGCTACACCTTC
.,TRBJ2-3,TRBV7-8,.,CASSSRTELYTQYF,TGTGCCAGCAGCTCGCGGACTGAGCTTTATACGCAGTATTTT
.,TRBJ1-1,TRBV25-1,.,CASSQHGGLSNTEAFF,TGTGCCAGCAGCCAACACGGGGGGCTCTCGAACACTGAAGCTTTCTTT
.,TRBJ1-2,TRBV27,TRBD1,CASSWGPGQGTYGYTF,TGTGCCAGCAGTTGGGGACCGGGACAGGGGACCTATGGCTACACCTTC
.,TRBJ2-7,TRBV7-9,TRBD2,CASSPPAGVYEQYF,TGTGCCAGCAGCCCTCCAGCGGGAGTCTACGAGCAGTACTTC
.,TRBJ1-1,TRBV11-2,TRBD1,CASSTLRQGWNTEAFF,TGTGCCAGCAGCACTCTGCGACAGGGGTGGAACACTGAAGCTTTCTTT
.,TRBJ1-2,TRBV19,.,CASSMSITRVYGYTF,TGTGCCAGTAGTATGTCCATCACTAGAGTCTATGGCTACACCTTC
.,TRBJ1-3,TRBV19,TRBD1,CASRGQGWRNTIYF,TGTGCCAGTAGGGGACAGGGGTGGAGAAACACCATATATTTT
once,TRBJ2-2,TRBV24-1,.,CATSGRENTGELFF,TGTGCCACCAGTGGACGGGAGAACACCGGGGAGCTGTTTTTT
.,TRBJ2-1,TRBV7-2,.,CASSLTSSNEQFF,TGTGCCAGCAGCTTAACTAGCTCGAATGAGCAGTTCTTC
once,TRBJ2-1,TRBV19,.,CASTLGQNSYNEQFF,TGTGCCAGTACCTTAGGACAGAACTCCTACAATGAGCAGTTCTTC
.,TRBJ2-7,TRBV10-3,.,CATHGGDPYEQYF,TGTGCCACCCATGGAGGGGATCCCTACGAGCAGTACTTC
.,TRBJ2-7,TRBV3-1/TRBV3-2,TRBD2,CASSQTWGASGTRYEQYF,TGTGCCAGCAGCCAGACCTGGGGGGCTAGCGGGACCCGCTACGAGCAGTACTTC
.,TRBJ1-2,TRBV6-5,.,CASSYSRGANYGYTF,TGTGCCAGCAGTTACTCGCGGGGCGCGAACTATGGCTACACCTTC